Below, 5 T cell receptor beta chains from the same sample are listed, as sequenced in a study of CD8+ T cells in alopecia areata. As the sequencing template, cDNA was produced by extracting RNA and reverse transcribing it. Sequencing used immunoSEQ multiplex PCR; TCRdb keeps in-frame clones, though not all of them. Of approximately 210,000 clones detected, roughly 60% appear once; the ten largest clones hold around 0.92%. Treatment specified: oral pan-JAK inhibitor, 5-10 mg twice daily. The source was CD4+ T cells sorted from blood, collected at week 24, from a patient treated with tofacitinib. The source of these receptors is a human donor with alopecia areata.

The chain combines TRBV29-1 with TRBJ1-2; D gene unclear. The CDR3 runs to 14 residues. Trimming removed 4 bases at V and 5 bases at J, with 17 bases between. The germline CDR1 and CDR2 sequences are SQVTM and ANQGSEA. The chain's CDR3 is CSVVRVEGSYGYTF. As DNA, the CDR3 is TGCAGCGTTGTAAGGGTTGAGGGTTCGTATGGCTACACCTTC.

The J gene is TRBJ1-6, the V gene TRBV30, with D uncertain. The V end was cut by 2 bases, the J end by 8 bases, with 13 bases between. Germline lookup yields CDR1 GTSNPN and CDR2 SVGIG (reference sequence). This CDR3 has 14 residues. CDR3 protein: CAWSIGDRHSPLHF. The CDR3 region has the DNA TGTGCCTGGAGTATTGGTGACCGCCATTCACCCCTCCACTTT.

The CDR3 DNA sequence: TGTGCCAGCAGGGGACGGCTAGCGGGGAACACAGATACGCAGTATTTT. It yields the protein CASRGRLAGNTDTQYF. The gene calls are TRBV27 and TRBJ2-3, with TRBD2 matching over 9 bases. Germline CDR1 MNHEY, CDR2 SMNVEV (reference sequence). This CDR3 contains 16 residues. V was clipped by 6 bases and J by 2 bases; unmatched bases: 9.

The chain recombines TRBV20-1 with TRBJ2-5; D uncertain. The CDR3 has 11 amino acids. CDR1 is DFQATT, CDR2 SNEGSKA, per germline (reference sequence). V was pared by 5 bases and J by 5 bases, with 9 bases between. The CDR3 sequence: CSAVSWETQYF. The CDR3 DNA follows: TGCAGTGCTGTATCTTGGGAGACCCAGTACTTC.

The chain links TRBV29-1 to TRBJ1-2; TRBD1 matches at 11 bases. CDR3 length: 14 residues. Trimming took 3 bases from V and 6 from J; bases not matched to a gene: 6. Germline V CDR1 and CDR2: SQVTM, ANQGSEA. The CDR3 spells CSVDYGTGGNGYTF. DNA for the CDR3: TGCAGCGTTGACTATGGGACAGGGGGTAATGGCTACACCTTC.